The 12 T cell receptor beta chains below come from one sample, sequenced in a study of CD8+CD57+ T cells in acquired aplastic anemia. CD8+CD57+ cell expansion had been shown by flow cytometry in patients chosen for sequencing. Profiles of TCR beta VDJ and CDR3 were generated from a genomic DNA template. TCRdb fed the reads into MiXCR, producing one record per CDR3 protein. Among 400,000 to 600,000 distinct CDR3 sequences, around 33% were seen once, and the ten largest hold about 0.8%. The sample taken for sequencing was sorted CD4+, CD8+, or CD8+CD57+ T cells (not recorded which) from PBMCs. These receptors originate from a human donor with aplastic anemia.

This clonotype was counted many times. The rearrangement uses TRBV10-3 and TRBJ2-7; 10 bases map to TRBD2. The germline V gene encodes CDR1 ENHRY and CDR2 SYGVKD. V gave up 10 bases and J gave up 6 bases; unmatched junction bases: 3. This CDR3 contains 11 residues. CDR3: CATIAGGEQYF. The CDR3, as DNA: TGTGCCACAATAGCGGGAGGCGAGCAGTACTTC.

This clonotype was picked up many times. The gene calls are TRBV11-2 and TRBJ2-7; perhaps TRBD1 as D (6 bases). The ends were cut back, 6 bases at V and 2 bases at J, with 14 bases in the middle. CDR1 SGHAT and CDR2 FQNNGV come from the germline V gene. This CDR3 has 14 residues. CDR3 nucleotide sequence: TGTGCCAGCAGTTTTACAGGGTCTCCCTACGAGCAGTACTTC. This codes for CASSFTGSPYEQYF.

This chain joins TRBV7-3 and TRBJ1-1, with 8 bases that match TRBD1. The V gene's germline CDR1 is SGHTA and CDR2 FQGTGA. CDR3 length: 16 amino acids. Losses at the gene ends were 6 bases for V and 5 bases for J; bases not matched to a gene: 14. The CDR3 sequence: CASSPGQGGPETEAFF. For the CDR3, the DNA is TGTGCCAGCAGTCCCGGACAGGGAGGGCCGGAGACTGAAGCTTTCTTT. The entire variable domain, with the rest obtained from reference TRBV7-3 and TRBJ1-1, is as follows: GAGVSQTPSNKVTEKGKYVELRCDPISGHTALYWYRQSLGQGPEFLIYFQGTGAADDSGLPNDRFFAVRPEGSVSTLKIQRTERGDSAVYLCASSPGQGGPETEAFFGQGTRLTVV.

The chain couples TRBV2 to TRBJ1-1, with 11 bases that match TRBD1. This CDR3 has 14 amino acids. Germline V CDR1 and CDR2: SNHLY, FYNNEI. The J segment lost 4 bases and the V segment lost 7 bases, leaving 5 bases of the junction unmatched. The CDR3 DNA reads TGTGCCAGCAATTTGGACAGGGGGCTCACTGAAGCTTTCTTT. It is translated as CASNLDRGLTEAFF.

The CDR3 bases are TGTGCCAGCAAAGGACAGGGCCGCTATGGCTACACCTTC. It yields the protein CASKGQGRYGYTF. J is TRBJ1-2 and V is TRBV7-2; 8 bases align to TRBD1. The CDR3 runs to 13 residues. V was pared by 7 bases and J by 4 bases, with 5 bases of the junction left unmatched. CDR1 and CDR2 (germline): SGHTA, FQGNSA.

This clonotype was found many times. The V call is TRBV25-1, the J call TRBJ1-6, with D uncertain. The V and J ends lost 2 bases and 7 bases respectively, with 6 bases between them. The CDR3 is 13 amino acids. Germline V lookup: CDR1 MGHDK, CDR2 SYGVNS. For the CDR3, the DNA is TGTGCCAGCAGTGAAATTAAGAATTCACCCCTCCACTTT. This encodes CASSEIKNSPLHF.

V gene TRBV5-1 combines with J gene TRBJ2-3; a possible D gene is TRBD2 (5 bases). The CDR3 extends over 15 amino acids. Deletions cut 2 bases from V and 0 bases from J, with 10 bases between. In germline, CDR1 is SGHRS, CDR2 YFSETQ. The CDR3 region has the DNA TGCGCCAGCAGCTTCGGGGATACTAGCACAGATACGCAGTATTTT. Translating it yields CASSFGDTSTDTQYF.

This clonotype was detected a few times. CDR3 sequence: CASSEGLAGNFANTGELFF. DNA for the CDR3: TGTGCCAGCAGTGAAGGGCTAGCGGGGAATTTCGCGAACACCGGGGAGCTGTTTTTT. The rearrangement joins TRBV6-1 to TRBJ2-2, with 9 bases lining up with TRBD2. Germline V CDR1 and CDR2: MNHNS, SASEGT. Germline trimming cut 1 base from V and 0 bases from J; bases unmatched to any gene: 9. The CDR3 is made up of 19 amino acids.

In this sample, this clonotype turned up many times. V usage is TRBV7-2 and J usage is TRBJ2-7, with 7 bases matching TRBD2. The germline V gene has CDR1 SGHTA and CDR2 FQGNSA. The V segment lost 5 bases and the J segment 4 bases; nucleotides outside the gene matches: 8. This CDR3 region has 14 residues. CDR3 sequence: CASSPASGTYEQYF. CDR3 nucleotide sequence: TGTGCCAGCAGCCCAGCTAGCGGAACGTACGAGCAGTACTTC. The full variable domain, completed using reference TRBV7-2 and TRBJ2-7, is GAGVSQSPSNKVTEKGKDVELRCDPISGHTALYWYRQSLGQGLEFLIYFQGNSAPDKSGLPSDRFSAERTGGSVSTLTIQRTQQEDSAVYLCASSPASGTYEQYFGPGTRLTVT.

CDR3 residues: CASSSGTGGSGANVLTF. The CDR3 DNA is TGTGCCAGCAGTTCCGGGACAGGGGGCTCTGGGGCCAACGTCCTGACTTTC. V is TRBV6-5 and J is TRBJ2-6; 11 nucleotides agree with TRBD1. The CDR3 consists of 17 residues. J gave up 0 bases and V 4 bases, and 2 bases lay outside the gene matches. CDR1 MNHEY and CDR2 SVGAGI come from the germline V gene.

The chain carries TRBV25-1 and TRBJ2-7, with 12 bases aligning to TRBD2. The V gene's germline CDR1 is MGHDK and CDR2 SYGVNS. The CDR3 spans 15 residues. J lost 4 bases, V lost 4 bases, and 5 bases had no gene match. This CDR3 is CASSASSGGVYEQYF. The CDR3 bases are TGTGCCAGCAGTGCGTCTAGCGGGGGGGTTTACGAGCAGTACTTC.

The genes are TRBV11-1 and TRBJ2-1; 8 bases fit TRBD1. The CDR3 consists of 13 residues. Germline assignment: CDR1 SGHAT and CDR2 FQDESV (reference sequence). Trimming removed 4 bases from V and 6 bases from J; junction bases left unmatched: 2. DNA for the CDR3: TGTGCCAGCAGCTCCCAGGGGGCCAATGAGCAGTTCTTC. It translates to CASSSQGANEQFF. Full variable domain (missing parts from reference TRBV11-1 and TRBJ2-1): EAEVAQSPRYKITEKSQAVAFWCDPISGHATLYWYRQILGQGPELLVQFQDESVVDDSQLPKDRFSAERLKGVDSTLKIQPAELGDSAMYLCASSSQGANEQFFGPGTRLTVL.